Listed below are T cell receptor beta chains from one sample, sequenced in a study of metastatic and nonmetastatic thyroid tumors. With MiXCR, TCRdb reprocessed the PCR reads. The table records under 100,000 clones, approximately 9% of them present only once. The sequenced material came from blood. The receptors originated from a female donor with papillary thyroid cancer or a benign thyroid nodule (not recorded which). Some clones in this sample may be carry-over from other donors' samples. The conserved cysteine and the conserved F or W are not part of the CDR3 here.

J	V	CDR3
TRBJ2-5	TRBV6-1	ASSEARETQY
TRBJ2-5	TRBV6-1	ASSEAGTGVQETQY
TRBJ1-1	TRBV2	ASWQGWAF
TRBJ2-1	TRBV7-6	ASSLYTGKRAPDNEQF
TRBJ1-5	TRBV3-1	ASSQGRGNQPQH
TRBJ1-4	TRBV6-5	ASSYSGRGTNEKLF
TRBJ1-6	TRBV12-3/TRBV12-4	ASNLQGNSPLH
TRBJ2-3	TRBV5-1	ASSPGTGIDTQY
TRBJ2-3	TRBV2	ASSERGAGDTQY
TRBJ1-3	TRBV18	ASSPQGHSGNTIY
TRBJ1-3	TRBV20-1	SARDGQGAGNTIY
TRBJ1-1	TRBV28	ASSPPGHQNTEAF
TRBJ2-2	TRBV7-3	ASSTRTSGETGELF
TRBJ2-3	TRBV5-1	ASSLWGRGGSTDTQY
TRBJ1-1	TRBV5-8	ASSSDGQGNTEAF
TRBJ2-4	TRBV6-1	ASSEVRGHKNIQY
TRBJ2-7	TRBV6-1	ASTTDRNGDEQY
TRBJ2-7	TRBV6-1	ASSPRGGANYEQY
TRBJ1-4	TRBV18	ASSPGQGFANEKLF
TRBJ1-1	TRBV12-3/TRBV12-4	ASSTSFGGGNTEAF
TRBJ2-7	TRBV7-9	ASSRRGQGNYEQY
TRBJ2-3	TRBV12-3/TRBV12-4	ASSFTPLAGFADTQY